This entry describes one TCR beta chain. The antigen is unknown. One end of the junction is discordant with germline, which a read error may explain. Germline assignment: CDR1 SGHAT and CDR2 FQNNGV. The CDR3 totals 17 residues. The sample belongs to a study of cytomegalovirus exposure and HLA in healthy donors. Study findings and constraints: Earlier findings revealed that most TCR beta V segments proved productive either about 90% or about 30% of the time.

Vbeta (60) and Jbeta (13) primers were used in the PCR. Some clones are missing from TCRdb's copy, which holds only in-frame ones; the method was immunoSEQ multiplex PCR. The sample includes 96,000 or so clones. The sample consisted of PBMCs. This clonotype was obtained from a woman in her twenties or thirties in good health and CMV-seronegative. The chain links TRBV11-2 to TRBJ1-1, with a possible D match to TRBD1 (5 bases). The DNA of the CDR3 is TGTGCCAGCATCTTAGGATTCCAAGGGGAATTGGGCACTGAAGCTTTCTTT. Translated, it gives CASILGFQGELGTEAFF.